The next 27 T cell receptor beta chains were all read from a single sample in a study of T cell repertoires in cytomegalovirus infection (dated by TCRdb to the late 2010s). Sequencing instrument: Illumina HiSeq 1500. The public sequencing data were trimmed at Q25 with fastp and processed into clonotypes with MiXCR by TCRdb, which kept only in-frame beta chains. Entries are consolidated by CDR3 protein sequence, retaining the most common genes and DNA. The sample profile shows more than 350,000 distinct CDR3 sequences; roughly a third of them were found once. Roughly 15% of the sample comes from the top ten. The specimen sequenced was PBMCs. All receptors come from a human donor in good health (CMV status not recorded). Some clones in this sample may be carry-over from other donors' samples.

There are a few counts of this clonotype. The chain employs TRBV5-6 and TRBJ2-7; D is uncertain. V gave up 0 bases and J gave up 3 bases, with 7 bases separating them. Looked up from germline, CDR1 is SGHDT and CDR2 is YYEEEE. This CDR3 is built from 13 residues. As DNA, the CDR3 is TGTGCCAGCAGCTTGGATGTGTTCTACGAGCAGTACTTC. This gives the protein CASSLDVFYEQYF.

A remark on this clonotype: Compared with germline, one end of the junction differs, possibly owing to a read error. V usage is TRBV6-8 and J usage is TRBJ1-1, with D tentatively TRBD1 (5 bases). The CDR3 contains 13 residues. Germline CDR1 MNHGY, CDR2 SAAAGT. Here the CDR3 DNA reads TGTGCCAGCAGTGCAATTTGGGGCACTGAAGATTTCTTT. Protein sequence: CASSAIWGTEDFF.

V usage is TRBV28 and J usage is TRBJ1-4; possibly TRBD1 for D (5 bases). Trimming shortened V by 4 bases and J by 8 bases, and 20 bases separated the two germline ends. Germline CDR1 is MDHEN and CDR2 is SYDVKM. The CDR3 totals 16 residues. The CDR3 nucleotides are TGTGCCAGCAGTTCCCTGGACGGGGGGGTTGGGGAAAAACTGTTTTTT. Amino acids: CASSSLDGGVGEKLFF.

This clonotype came up a few times. The chain links TRBV3-1 to TRBJ2-3; D is undetermined. Germline V lookup: CDR1 LGHDT, CDR2 YNNKEL (reference sequence). V was trimmed by 4 bases and J by 0 bases, leaving 8 bases between them. CDR3 length: 14 amino acids. CDR3 amino acids: CASSPWSSTDTQYF. The CDR3 DNA reads as TGTGCCAGCAGCCCTTGGAGCAGCACAGATACGCAGTATTTT.

The chain couples TRBV7-6 to TRBJ1-1, with a tentative D call TRBD1 (5 bases). The germline CDR1 and CDR2 sequences are SGHVS and FNYEAQ. The CDR3 spans 15 residues. Trimming took 1 base from V and 1 from J, leaving 10 bases between them. CDR3 DNA sequence: TGTGCCAGCAGCTTAGACGGGGGAGGGAACACTGAAGCTTTCTTT. As protein: CASSLDGGGNTEAFF.

This clonotype was found a few times. J is TRBJ1-2 and V is TRBV20-1; 10 bases map to TRBD1. The CDR3 totals 18 residues. The junction had 13 bases not matched to a gene; V was cut back by 0 bases and J by 3 bases. Looked up from germline, CDR1 is DFQATT and CDR2 is SNEGSKA (reference sequence). The CDR3, as DNA: TGCAGTGCTAGAGATCCGAGGACAGGGGGGCTGGGAGACTATGGCTACACCTTC. It is translated as CSARDPRTGGLGDYGYTF.

This clonotype was picked up a small number of times. The genes are TRBV7-2 and TRBJ2-7; D is perhaps TRBD1 (5 bases). With 3 bases removed from V and 4 bases from J, the gap between germline ends came to 25 bases. CDR1 and CDR2 (germline): SGHTA, FQGNSA. The CDR3 covers 18 residues. DNA of the CDR3: TGTGCCAGCAGCTTGCGTCCCCCTTTGGACAATCTTGCATACGAGCAGTACTTC. Translation gives CASSLRPPLDNLAYEQYF.

This clonotype was counted at least ten times. The gene calls are TRBV7-2 and TRBJ2-2; 12 bases map to TRBD2. Germline trimming cut 5 bases from V and 4 bases from J; bases unmatched to any gene: 8. Germline V gives CDR1 SGHTA, CDR2 FQGNSA. The CDR3 has 17 amino acids. CDR3 DNA: TGTGCCAGCAGCCCTAGATGGACTAGCGGGGCCACCGGGGAGCTGTTTTTT. It specifies CASSPRWTSGATGELFF.

This clonotype was seen repeatedly, ten times or more. The chain couples TRBV7-8 to TRBJ1-1, with a tentative D call TRBD1 (6 bases). The germline V and J ends were trimmed by 8 bases and 5 bases, with 15 bases remaining between them. Germline loops: CDR1 SGHVS, CDR2 FQNEAQ. This CDR3 region has 13 residues. CDR3 DNA sequence: TGTGCCAGCTTGACCAGGGGCCAGACTGAAGCTTTCTTT. As protein: CASLTRGQTEAFF.

This sequence joins TRBV7-9 and TRBJ1-2; D is possibly TRBD1 (5 bases). This CDR3 is built from 13 residues. The V gene's germline CDR1 is SEHNR and CDR2 FQNEAQ (reference sequence). V shed 5 bases and J shed 8 bases, with 15 bases lying between them. The CDR3 DNA reads TGTGCCAGCAGCACCTCCGGGACTTTGGGCTACACCTTC. Amino acid sequence: CASSTSGTLGYTF.

The CDR3: CASSQAPSIGRGTDTQYF. The CDR3 nucleotides read TGTGCCAGCAGCCAAGCCCCCTCTATAGGTAGGGGCACAGATACGCAGTATTTT. The J gene is TRBJ2-3, the V gene TRBV3-1, with no clear D. This CDR3 is built from 18 residues. Trimming cost V 1 base and J 1 base, with 18 bases left between them. Germline CDR1 and CDR2: LGHDT and YNNKEL (reference sequence).

V and J are TRBV7-2 and TRBJ1-1; maybe TRBD1 (5 bases). Deletions cut 2 bases from V and 10 bases from J, with 17 bases between. The CDR3 totals 14 residues. Germline CDR1 SGHTA, CDR2 FQGNSA. The CDR3 region has the DNA TGTGCCAGCAGCTTATACGGGGGGTTCGACGGAGCTTTCTTT. Its translation is CASSLYGGFDGAFF.

The sample holds a few counts of this clonotype. The chain employs TRBV6-2 or TRBV6-3 and TRBJ1-1, with 7 bases identical to TRBD1. The germline gives CDR1 MNHEY, CDR2 SVGEGT. The V segment lost 6 bases and the J segment 12 bases; nucleotides outside the gene matches: 13. The CDR3 sequence is 13 residues long. CDR3 sequence reads: CASSRTGFGGTFF. As DNA, the CDR3 is TGTGCCAGCAGCAGGACAGGTTTCGGGGGGACTTTCTTT.

In its sample, this clonotype was seen many times. The V gene is TRBV6-1, the J gene TRBJ2-7, with D tentatively TRBD1 (5 bases). The CDR3 runs 15 residues. V was cut by 0 bases and J by 2 bases, with 11 bases left in between. CDR1 is MNHNS and CDR2 is SASEGT in the germline V gene. The CDR3 spells CASSEALAGTYEQYF. CDR3 in DNA: TGTGCCAGCAGTGAAGCGCTTGCAGGGACCTACGAGCAGTACTTC.

V usage is TRBV14 and J usage is TRBJ2-5; 7 nucleotides line up with TRBD2. CDR1 is SGHDN, CDR2 FVKESK, per germline. This CDR3 is 14 amino acids long. J gave up 4 bases and V 4 bases, and 6 bases lay outside the gene matches. The CDR3 spells CASSPRLAPETQYF. CDR3 coding DNA: TGTGCCAGCAGCCCGCGACTAGCCCCAGAGACCCAGTACTTC. The whole variable domain, filled in from reference TRBV14 and TRBJ2-5, reads EAGVTQFPSHSVIEKGQTVTLRCDPISGHDNLYWYRRVMGKEIKFLLHFVKESKQDESGMPNNRFLAERTGGTYSTLKVQPAELEDSGVYFCASSPRLAPETQYFGPGTRLLVL.

At least ten counts were recorded for this clonotype. The chain couples TRBV15 to TRBJ2-1, with TRBD2 identical over 8 bases. This CDR3 contains 15 residues. Trimming cost V 1 base and J 4 bases; bases outside gene matches: 3. Germline CDR1 is LNHNV and CDR2 is YYDKDF (reference sequence). The CDR3 protein is CATSRVGGAYNEQFF. The CDR3 DNA sequence: TGTGCCACCAGCAGAGTCGGGGGGGCATACAATGAGCAGTTCTTC.

The chain combines TRBV7-9 with TRBJ2-5; possibly TRBD1 for D (6 bases). Trimming stripped 5 bases from V and 2 bases from J, with 15 bases between. The CDR3 runs 15 residues. The germline CDR1 and CDR2 sequences are SEHNR and FQNEAQ (reference sequence). This CDR3 reads CASSAPLGQQETQYF. The CDR3 DNA is TGTGCCAGCAGCGCGCCCCTTGGACAGCAAGAGACCCAGTACTTC.

This clonotype occurred a few times. The rearrangement links TRBV5-1 to TRBJ2-7; D tentatively fits TRBD1 or TRBD2 (5 bases each). This CDR3 contains 16 residues. Trimming cost V 4 bases and J 4 bases, with 21 bases left between them. The germline V gene has CDR1 SGHRS and CDR2 YFSETQ. The CDR3 reads CASSRGTGTREYEQYF. For the CDR3, the DNA is TGCGCCAGCAGCCGGGGTACCGGGACGCGTGAATACGAGCAGTACTTC.

This clonotype was seen many times. As DNA, the CDR3 is TGTGCCAGCAGCCTCGGACGGTCTGGATCTGGAAACACCATATATTTT. Its translation: CASSLGRSGSGNTIYF. V is TRBV7-2 and J is TRBJ1-3; no reliable D call. V lost 5 bases, J lost 1 base, and 15 bases lay in between. In germline, CDR1 is SGHTA, CDR2 FQGNSA. This CDR3 has 16 amino acids.

This clonotype was counted at least ten times. The chain is built from TRBV7-6 and TRBJ2-3; the D gene is possibly TRBD2 (6 bases). V was pared by 1 base and J by 9 bases, with 8 bases between. Germline CDR1 and CDR2: SGHVS and FNYEAQ. This CDR3 has 12 residues. The DNA for the CDR3 is TGTGCCAGCAGCTTAGGGGCGGGGACGCAGTATTTT. Translating it yields CASSLGAGTQYF. Combining the CDR3 with reference TRBV7-6 and TRBJ2-3 gives the whole variable domain GAGVSQSPRYKVTKRGQDVALRCDPISGHVSLYWYRQALGQGPEFLTYFNYEAQQDKSGLPNDRFSAERPEGSISTLTIQRTEQRDSAMYRCASSLGAGTQYFGPGTRLTVL.

In this sample, this clonotype turned up a few times. The V gene is TRBV6-1, the J gene TRBJ1-1; D possibly corresponds to TRBD1 (5 bases). This CDR3 region has 15 residues. The germline gives CDR1 MNHNS, CDR2 SASEGT. Trimming removed 7 bases at V and 7 bases at J, with 22 bases between. DNA for the CDR3: TGTGCCAGCACCCACTACGGCGGGGGGGTGGATGAAGCTTTCTTT. Amino acid sequence: CASTHYGGGVDEAFF.

The genes are TRBV18 and TRBJ1-3, with TRBD1 as a possible D gene (6 bases). Trimming left V 2 bases short and J 0 bases short, with 20 bases between. Per the germline V gene, CDR1 is KGHSH and CDR2 is LQKENI. The CDR3 totals 19 residues. Written as DNA, the CDR3 is TGTGCCAGCTCACCAAAAGTGTCAATTCAAGGGGGCTCTGGAAACACCATATATTTT. It yields the protein CASSPKVSIQGGSGNTIYF.

Comments on this clonotype: One end of the junction fails to match germline, which may point to a read error. The chain uses TRBV9 and TRBJ2-1; the match to TRBD2 covers 8 bases. Germline lookup yields CDR1 SGDLS and CDR2 YYNGEE. The CDR3 is 15 residues long. The CDR3, as DNA: TGTGCCAGCAGTGAAACTAGCGGCAGATACACTGAGCAGTTCTTC. Protein: CASSETSGRYTEQFF. The complete variable domain, with remaining parts taken from reference TRBV9 and TRBJ2-1, reads DSGVTQTPKHLITATGQRVTLRCSPRSGDLSVYWYQQSLDQGLQFLIQYYNGEERAKGNILERFSAQQFPDLHSELNLSSLELGDSALYFCASSETSGRYTEQFFGPGTRLTVL.

The rearrangement joins TRBV6-2 or TRBV6-3 to TRBJ1-4; 8 bases agree with TRBD1. CDR3 length: 14 residues. The junction had 6 bases not matched to a gene; V was cut back by 5 bases and J by 7 bases. Germline CDR1 reads MNHEY; CDR2 reads SVGEGT. This chain's CDR3 is CASSRDRPGEKLFF. For the CDR3, the DNA is TGTGCCAGCAGTCGGGACAGGCCCGGTGAAAAACTGTTTTTT.

This clonotype has a count of ten or more. The chain has TRBV7-6 and TRBJ2-2; 7 bases match TRBD1. CDR1 is SGHVS, CDR2 FNYEAQ, per germline. Trimming cost V 5 bases and J 8 bases; bases outside gene matches: 5. CDR3 length: 13 residues. DNA for the CDR3: TGTGCCAGCAGCGCAGGGGGTCCGGGGGAGCTGTTTTTT. This translates into CASSAGGPGELFF.

This rearrangement joins TRBV7-2 to TRBJ1-4; unclear D gene. This CDR3 is built from 16 residues. Between the trimmed V and J ends, which lost 2 bases and 3 bases, there was a span of 13 bases. Germline CDR1 and CDR2: SGHTA and FQGNSA. CDR3 amino acids: CASSLLSGVSNEKLFF. The CDR3 DNA reads TGTGCCAGCAGCTTACTATCGGGAGTGTCTAATGAAAAACTGTTTTTT.

The table lists this clonotype with many counts. The CDR3 DNA reads as TGCGCCAGCAGCCAAGCCTTGAGTTTCTACAATGAGCAGTTCTTC. Translated: CASSQALSFYNEQFF. The J gene is TRBJ2-1, the V gene TRBV4-1; D remains ambiguous. V was cut by 1 base and J by 3 bases, with 10 bases left in between. The germline V gene has CDR1 MGHRA and CDR2 YSYEKL. The CDR3 contains 15 residues.